The present T cell receptor (beta chain) was sequenced within a study of OX40 agonist ivuxolimab in advanced cancers. Here immunoSEQ multiplex PCR was the method, and the copy in TCRdb shows in-frame clones only, minus some. The sample includes over 45,000 clones, more than 85% seen only once; the top ten take roughly 31%. CDR1 is MNHEY and CDR2 is SVGAGI in the germline V gene. V lost 5 bases to trimming and J lost 1 base, with 11 bases between them. There are 15 residues in the CDR3. The sequence was obtained from an adult with an advanced solid tumor such as melanoma, head and neck, liver or kidney cancer. This chain uses TRBV6-5 with TRBJ1-4; D call uncertain. Here the sequenced sample was CD4+ or CD8+ T cells sorted from blood, taken in a trial of the OX40 agonist ivuxolimab. CDR3 sequence reads: CASSPGVGTNEKLFF. DNA for the CDR3: TGTGCCAGCAGTCCTGGGGTGGGAACTAATGAAAAACTGTTTTTT.